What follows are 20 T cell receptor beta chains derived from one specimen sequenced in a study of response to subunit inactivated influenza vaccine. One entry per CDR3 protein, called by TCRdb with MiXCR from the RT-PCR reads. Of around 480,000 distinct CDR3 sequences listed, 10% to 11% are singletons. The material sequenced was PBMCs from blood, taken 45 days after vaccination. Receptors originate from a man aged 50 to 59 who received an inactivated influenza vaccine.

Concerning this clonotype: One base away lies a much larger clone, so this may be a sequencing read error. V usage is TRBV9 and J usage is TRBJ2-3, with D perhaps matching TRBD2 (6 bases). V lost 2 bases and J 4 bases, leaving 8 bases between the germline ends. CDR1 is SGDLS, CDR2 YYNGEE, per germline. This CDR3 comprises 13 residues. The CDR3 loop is CASSVGSPDTQYF. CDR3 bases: TGTGCCAGCAGCGTCGGGAGCCCAGATACGCAGTATTTT.

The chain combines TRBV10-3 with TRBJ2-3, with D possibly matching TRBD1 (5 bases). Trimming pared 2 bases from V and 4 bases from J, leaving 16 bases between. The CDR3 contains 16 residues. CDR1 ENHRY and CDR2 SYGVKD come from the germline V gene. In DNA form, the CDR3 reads TGTGCCATCAGTGAGCTCTGGAAGGGGCTTGCAGATACGCAGTATTTT. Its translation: CAISELWKGLADTQYF.

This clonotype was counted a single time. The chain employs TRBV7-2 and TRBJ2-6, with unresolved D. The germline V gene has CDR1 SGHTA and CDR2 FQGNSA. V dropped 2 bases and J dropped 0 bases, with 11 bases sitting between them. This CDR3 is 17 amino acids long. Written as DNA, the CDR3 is TGTGCCAGCAGCTTAAATTCAGGACCCTCTGGGGCCAACGTCCTGACTTTC. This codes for CASSLNSGPSGANVLTF.

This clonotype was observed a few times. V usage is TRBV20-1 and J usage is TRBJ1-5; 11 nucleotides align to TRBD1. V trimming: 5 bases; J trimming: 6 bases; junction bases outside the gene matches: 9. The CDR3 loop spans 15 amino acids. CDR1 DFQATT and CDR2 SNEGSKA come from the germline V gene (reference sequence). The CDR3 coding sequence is TGCAGTGCTCTAGACGGGACAGGGGGTAGTCAGCCCCAGCATTTT. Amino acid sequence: CSALDGTGGSQPQHF.

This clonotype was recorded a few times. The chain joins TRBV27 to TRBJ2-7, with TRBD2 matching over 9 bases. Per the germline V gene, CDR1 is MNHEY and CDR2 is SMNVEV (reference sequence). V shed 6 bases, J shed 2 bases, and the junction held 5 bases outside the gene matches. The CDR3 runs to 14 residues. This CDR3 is CASRGAGGPYEQYF. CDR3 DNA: TGTGCCAGCAGGGGGGCGGGAGGGCCCTACGAGCAGTACTTC.

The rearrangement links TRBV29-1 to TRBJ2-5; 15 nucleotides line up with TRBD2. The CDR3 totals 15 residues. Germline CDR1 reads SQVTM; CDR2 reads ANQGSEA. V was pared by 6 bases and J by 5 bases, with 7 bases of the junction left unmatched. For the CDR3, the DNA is TGCAGCGTCCGGACTAGCGGGGGGGGTATGGAGACCCAGTACTTC. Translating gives CSVRTSGGGMETQYF.

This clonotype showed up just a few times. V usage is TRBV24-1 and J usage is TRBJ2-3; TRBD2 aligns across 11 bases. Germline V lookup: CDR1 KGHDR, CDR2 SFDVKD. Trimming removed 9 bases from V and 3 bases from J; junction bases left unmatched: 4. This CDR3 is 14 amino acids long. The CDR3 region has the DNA TGTGCCACCGGCGCTAGCGGGAGGACAGATACGCAGTATTTT. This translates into CATGASGRTDTQYF.

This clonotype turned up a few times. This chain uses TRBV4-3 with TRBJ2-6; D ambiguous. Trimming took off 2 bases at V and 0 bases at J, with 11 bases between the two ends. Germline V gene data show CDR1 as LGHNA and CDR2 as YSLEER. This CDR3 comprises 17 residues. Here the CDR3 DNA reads TGCGCCAGCAGCCAACACGGTTGGGGCTCTGGGGCCAACGTCCTGACTTTC. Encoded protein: CASSQHGWGSGANVLTF.

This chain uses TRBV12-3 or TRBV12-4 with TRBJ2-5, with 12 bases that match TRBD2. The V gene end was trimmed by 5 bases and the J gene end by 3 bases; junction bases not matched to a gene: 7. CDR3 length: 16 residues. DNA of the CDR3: TGTGCCAGCAGTGGGCTAGCGGGGGGGCCGAAAGAGACCCAGTACTTC. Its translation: CASSGLAGGPKETQYF.

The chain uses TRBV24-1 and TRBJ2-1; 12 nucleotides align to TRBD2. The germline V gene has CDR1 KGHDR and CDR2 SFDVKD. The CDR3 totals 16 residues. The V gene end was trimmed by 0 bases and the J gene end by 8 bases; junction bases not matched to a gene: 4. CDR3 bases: TGTGCCACCAGTGATTTGGCGACTAGCGGGAGCTATGAGCAGTTCTTC. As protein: CATSDLATSGSYEQFF.

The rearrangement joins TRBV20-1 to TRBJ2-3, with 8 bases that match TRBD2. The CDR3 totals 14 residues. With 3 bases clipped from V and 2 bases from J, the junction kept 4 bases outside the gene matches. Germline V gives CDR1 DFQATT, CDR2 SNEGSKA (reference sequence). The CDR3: CSASRGGPTDTQYF. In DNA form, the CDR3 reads TGCAGTGCTAGCCGGGGGGGACCCACAGATACGCAGTATTTT.

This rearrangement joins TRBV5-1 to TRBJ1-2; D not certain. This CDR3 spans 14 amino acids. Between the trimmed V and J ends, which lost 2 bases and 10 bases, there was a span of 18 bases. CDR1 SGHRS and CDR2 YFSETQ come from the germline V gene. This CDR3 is CASSFTPAERDYTF. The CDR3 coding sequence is TGCGCCAGCAGCTTCACCCCAGCGGAAAGGGACTACACCTTC.

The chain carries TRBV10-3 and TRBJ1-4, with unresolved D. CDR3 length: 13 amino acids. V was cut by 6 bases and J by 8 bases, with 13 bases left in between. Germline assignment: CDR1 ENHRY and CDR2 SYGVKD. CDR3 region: CAIRARAGEKLFF. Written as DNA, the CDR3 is TGTGCCATCAGAGCCCGTGCGGGCGAAAAACTGTTTTTT.

In nucleotides, the CDR3 is TGCAGTGCTCCAACTAGCGGGCCCACCCAGTACTTC. This encodes CSAPTSGPTQYF. This chain joins TRBV20-1 and TRBJ2-5, with TRBD2 identical over 9 bases. Germline trimming cut 5 bases from V and 8 bases from J; bases unmatched to any gene: 6. Germline loops: CDR1 DFQATT, CDR2 SNEGSKA (reference sequence). CDR3 length: 12 amino acids.

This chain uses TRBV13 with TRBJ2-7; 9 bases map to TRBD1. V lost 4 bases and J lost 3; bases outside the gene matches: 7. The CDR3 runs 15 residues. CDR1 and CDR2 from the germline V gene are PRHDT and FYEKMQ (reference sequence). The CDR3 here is CASSWMGQGYYEQYF. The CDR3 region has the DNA TGTGCCAGCAGCTGGATGGGACAGGGTTACTACGAGCAGTACTTC. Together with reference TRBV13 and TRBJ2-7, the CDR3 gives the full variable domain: AAGVIQSPRHLIKEKRETATLKCYPIPRHDTVYWYQQGPGQDPQFLISFYEKMQSDKGSIPDRFSAQQFSDYHSELNMSSLELGDSALYFCASSWMGQGYYEQYFGPGTRLTVT.

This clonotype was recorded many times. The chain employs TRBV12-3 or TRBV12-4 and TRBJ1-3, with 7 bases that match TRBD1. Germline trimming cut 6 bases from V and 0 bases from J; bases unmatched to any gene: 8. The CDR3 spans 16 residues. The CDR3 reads CASSRGDPRSGNTIYF. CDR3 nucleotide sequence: TGTGCCAGCAGCAGGGGGGACCCCCGCTCTGGAAACACCATATATTTT.

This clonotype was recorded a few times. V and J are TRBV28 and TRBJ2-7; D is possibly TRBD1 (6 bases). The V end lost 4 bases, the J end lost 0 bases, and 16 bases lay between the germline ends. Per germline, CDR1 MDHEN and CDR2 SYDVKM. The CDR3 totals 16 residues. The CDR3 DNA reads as TGTGCCAGCAGTTCCCAACCCGGGACACCCTCCTACGAGCAGTACTTC. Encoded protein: CASSSQPGTPSYEQYF.

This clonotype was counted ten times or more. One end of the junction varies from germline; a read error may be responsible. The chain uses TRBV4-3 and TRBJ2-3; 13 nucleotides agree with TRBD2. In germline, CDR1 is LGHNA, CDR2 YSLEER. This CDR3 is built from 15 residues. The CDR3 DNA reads TGTGCCAGCAGCCAGGGACTAGCGGGAACAGATACGCAGTATTTT. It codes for CASSQGLAGTDTQYF.

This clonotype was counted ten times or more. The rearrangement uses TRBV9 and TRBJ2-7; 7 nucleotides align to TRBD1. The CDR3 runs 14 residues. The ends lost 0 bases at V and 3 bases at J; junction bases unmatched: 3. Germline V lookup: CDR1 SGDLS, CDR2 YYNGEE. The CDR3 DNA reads TGTGCCAGCAGCGTAGGATCAGGGGGCTACGAGCAGTACTTC. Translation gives CASSVGSGGYEQYF.

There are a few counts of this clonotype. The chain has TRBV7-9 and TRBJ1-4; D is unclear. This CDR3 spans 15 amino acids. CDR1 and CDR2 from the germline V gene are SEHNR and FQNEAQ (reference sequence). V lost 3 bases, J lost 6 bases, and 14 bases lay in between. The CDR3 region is CASSFSDGGYEKLFF. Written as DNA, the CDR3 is TGTGCCAGCAGCTTTAGTGACGGCGGTTATGAAAAACTGTTTTTT.